This T cell receptor (beta chain) was sequenced for a study of OX40 agonist ivuxolimab in advanced cancers. Regarding the complete study: Ivuxolimab, which targeted the costimulatory receptor OX40 (CD134), was an agonistic, fully human IgG2 monoclonal antibody. Intravenous ivuxolimab was administered to patients every 2 weeks at six dose levels: 0.01, 0.1, 0.3, 1.5, 3 and 10 mg/kg. Of the approximately 54 dose-escalation patients, hepatocellular carcinoma was present in about 19, melanoma in approximately 15, renal cell carcinoma in 9 and head and neck cancer in 9. In the dose-escalation cohort, around four fifths of patients were male, and the mean age was around 60 years with a range of roughly 23 to 79. Patients were allowed to have had prior anti-PD-1, anti-PD-L1 or anti-CTLA-4 therapy, and approximately 37% of the dose-escalation patients had been treated with checkpoint inhibitors. Partial responses were achieved by three dose-escalation patients, of whom one had hepatocellular carcinoma and two had cutaneous melanoma. The purpose of peripheral TCRbeta sequencing was to test whether ivuxolimab changed TCR sequence diversity and led to clonal T-cell expansion. The paper describes the monotherapy dose-escalation part (N of about 47 patients) of the phase I trial of ivuxolimab. Paper-wide results and their limitations: In partial responders in the 0.1-3.0 mg/kg groups, normalized peripheral clonal expansion was found to be among the lowest, especially among CD8+ T cells. Antigen specificity was not determined for the clonally expanded peripheral T cells. Low levels of normalized T-cell clonal expansion were also seen in some patients who did not respond. After ivuxolimab, more expanded clones were found on average in CD8+ T cells than in CD4+ T cells. At doses of 0.1 to 3.0 mg/kg, clonal expansion of both CD4+ and CD8+ blood T cells was observed from baseline to week 6.

For sequencing of the TCRbeta CDR3 region, genomic DNA was extracted from the sorted cells. TCRbeta CDR3 regions were sequenced using the immunoSEQ Assay. Drawn from immuneACCESS, this table holds only the in-frame rearrangements with V and J called that TCRdb kept. Clones are partly lost; checked studies trace under half to an unresolved V gene and leave the rest unexplained. This sample gives about 28,000 clones in total; less than 85% of them show up just once. Roughly a quarter of the sample comes from the top ten. The trial excluded patients who had a history of autoimmune disease or were on systemic immunosuppression. Peripheral blood for TCR sequencing was collected from all dose cohorts at baseline, on cycle 4 day 1, and on cycle 7 day 1. Samples came from an open-label, multicenter, first-in-human phase I dose-escalation trial of ivuxolimab. Adults with locally advanced or metastatic head and neck squamous cell, hepatocellular, melanoma or renal cell carcinoma were enrolled in the trial. CD4+ and CD8+ T cells were sorted separately from peripheral blood before TCR sequencing.

This clone was seen more than once but under ten times. This clone's antigen is unknown. No much larger clone exists at a distance of one base, and base qualities are not known. From its cysteine to its phenylalanine, the CDR3 spans 14 amino acids. Just CDR3 DNA is preserved here, 42 bases in frame from base 1. Between the V and J ends, shortened by 4 bases and 5 bases respectively, the junction contains 14 bases. For CDR1 and CDR2, the germline V gene lists SNHLY and FYNNEI. The chain was built from TRBV2 and TRBJ2-5, with TRBD1 perhaps the D gene, on 6 matching bases. The sample consisted of CD4+ or CD8+ T cells sorted from blood, taken in a trial of the OX40 agonist ivuxolimab. This TCR was recovered from an adult with an advanced solid tumor such as melanoma, head and neck, liver or kidney cancer. The sequenced DNA: TGTGCCAGCAGTGGACACAGGGAATGGGAGACCCAGTACTTC. Its coded protein is CASSGHREWETQYF.